What follows describes a single T cell receptor (beta chain). Its antigen is as yet unknown. The data originate from a study of T cells after posttransplantation cyclophosphamide. Study conclusions and caveats: Skin or GI-infiltrating T cells shared few TRB sequences with blood.

The naive gate required viable CD3+CD4+ or CD3+CD8+ cells with CCR7+CD45RA+CD45RO-CD95-CD27+CD28+ phenotype. CDR1 ENHRY and CDR2 SYGVKD come from the germline V gene. Trimming cost V 10 bases and J 4 bases, with 16 bases left between them. This CDR3 spans 14 amino acids. Using immunoSEQ multiplex PCR, the repertoire was profiled, and TCRdb retains in-frame clones only, with some absent. Seen here are around 10,000 clones, roughly 98% observed once, and the top ten hold approximately 0.25%. This TCR was recovered from a woman aged 60-75 years in good health, CMV-negative, and a related stem cell transplant donor. The gene calls are TRBV10-3 and TRBJ2-2, with D perhaps TRBD2 (7 bases). Sample: naive CD4+ T cells sorted from PBMCs. Here the CDR3 DNA reads TGTGCCACGGAGGGGGGGGCGGCCACCGGGGAGCTGTTTTTT. This sequence encodes CATEGGAATGELFF.